These 23 T cell receptor beta chains originate from one sample sequenced in a study of T cell responses to AZD1222 COVID-19 vaccine. Using immunoSEQ multiplex PCR, the repertoire was profiled, and TCRdb retains in-frame clones only, with some absent. The top ten clones hold around 5% of a sample with roughly 140,000 clones, under 95% of them seen once. This specimen was peripheral blood, taken on day 0 of AZD1222 vaccination. These receptors all come from an adult in good health.

V is TRBV2 and J is TRBJ1-1; D is unresolved. Trimming left V 6 bases short and J 1 base short, with 9 bases between. This CDR3 region has 13 residues. The germline gives CDR1 SNHLY, CDR2 FYNNEI. The CDR3 region has the DNA TGTGCCAGCAGGTGGGAAGGGAACACTGAAGCTTTCTTT. Translating gives CASRWEGNTEAFF. Full variable domain (missing parts from reference TRBV2 and TRBJ1-1): EPEVTQTPSHQVTQMGQEVILRCVPISNHLYFYWYRQILGQKVEFLVSFYNNEISEKSEIFDDQFSVERPDGSNFTLKIRSTKLEDSAMYFCASRWEGNTEAFFGQGTRLTVV.

The chain joins TRBV19 to TRBJ2-5; D may be TRBD1 (6 bases). The germline V gene has CDR1 LNHDA and CDR2 SQIVND (reference sequence). Trimming took off 4 bases at V and 5 bases at J, with 14 bases between the two ends. CDR3 length: 14 residues. The CDR3 sequence is CASSTNRDYETQYF. In DNA, the CDR3 is TGTGCCAGTAGTACCAACAGGGATTATGAGACCCAGTACTTC. The full variable domain, rest sourced from reference TRBV19 and TRBJ2-5, is DGGITQSPKYLFRKEGQNVTLSCEQNLNHDAMYWYRQDPGQGLRLIYYSQIVNDFQKGDIAEGYSVSREKKESFPLTVTSAQKNPTAFYLCASSTNRDYETQYFGPGTRLLVL.

J is TRBJ2-7 and V is TRBV6-6; a possible D gene is TRBD2 (5 bases). Germline values: CDR1 MNHNY, CDR2 SVGAGI (reference sequence). Trimming took off 8 bases at V and 3 bases at J, with 20 bases between the two ends. CDR3 length equals 15 residues. The CDR3 loop reads CASSGEGSFHYEQYF. The CDR3 DNA follows: TGTGCCAGCTCCGGCGAAGGGAGTTTTCACTACGAGCAGTACTTC.

The V call is TRBV28, the J call TRBJ1-1; D uncertain. The CDR3 is 14 amino acids. Germline values: CDR1 MDHEN, CDR2 SYDVKM. Trimming took off 6 bases at V and 3 bases at J, with 14 bases between the two ends. CDR3 amino acids: CASRPGSMDTEAFF. DNA for the CDR3: TGTGCCAGCAGACCGGGGAGTATGGACACTGAAGCTTTCTTT.

This chain connects TRBV27 to TRBJ2-4; D call uncertain. Trimming removed 0 bases at V and 7 bases at J, with 10 bases between. The CDR3 runs to 14 residues. The germline gives CDR1 MNHEY, CDR2 SMNVEV (reference sequence). DNA of the CDR3: TGTGCCAGCAGTTTATCCCTTCCTGGGAACATTCAGTACTTC. Residues: CASSLSLPGNIQYF.

This chain connects TRBV7-8 to TRBJ2-7; D not certain. The CDR3 is 12 residues long. In germline, CDR1 is SGHVS, CDR2 FQNEAQ. V dropped 5 bases and J dropped 0 bases, with 5 bases sitting between them. For the CDR3, the DNA is TGTGCCAGCAGCCCCAGCTCCTACGAGCAGTACTTC. It yields the protein CASSPSSYEQYF.

V usage is TRBV9 and J usage is TRBJ1-1; D unresolved. The V end lost 3 bases, the J end lost 3 bases, and 12 bases lay between the germline ends. The CDR3 is 14 residues long. The V gene's germline CDR1 is SGDLS and CDR2 YYNGEE. CDR3 nucleotide sequence: TGTGCCAGCAGCGAGGACCCTGGGGACACTGAAGCTTTCTTT. Its translation is CASSEDPGDTEAFF.

The chain couples TRBV7-2 to TRBJ1-1; D call uncertain. Germline values: CDR1 SGHTA, CDR2 FQGNSA. CDR3 length equals 14 residues. V lost 2 bases and J 0 bases, leaving 7 bases between the germline ends. CDR3 sequence (DNA): TGTGCCAGCAGCTTACACAGCATGAACACTGAAGCTTTCTTT. It translates to CASSLHSMNTEAFF.

V gene TRBV7-9 combines with J gene TRBJ1-2; D is ambiguous. Trimming removed 3 bases from V and 4 bases from J, with 6 bases in between. The CDR3 spans 12 residues. The germline V gene has CDR1 SEHNR and CDR2 FQNEAQ (reference sequence). CDR3 coding DNA: TGTGCCAGCAGCTTCGGTGGCTATGGCTACACCTTC. It translates to CASSFGGYGYTF.

As DNA, the CDR3 is TGTGCCAGCAGTGAATCGGTAGCGGGAGTCACAGATACGCAGTATTTT. Amino acids: CASSESVAGVTDTQYF. V usage is TRBV6-4 and J usage is TRBJ2-3; 9 bases line up with TRBD2. Trimming took 3 bases from V and 2 from J; bases not matched to a gene: 6. The germline CDR1 and CDR2 sequences are MRHNA and SNTAGT. The CDR3 spans 16 residues.

The CDR3, as DNA: TGTGCCAGCAGTTTTCGGGGGGGGTCACCCCTCCACTTT. It is translated as CASSFRGGSPLHF. This rearrangement joins TRBV12-3 or TRBV12-4 to TRBJ1-6; D is perhaps TRBD1 (5 bases). The V end lost 3 bases, the J end lost 10 bases, and 10 bases lay between the germline ends. The CDR3 is 13 amino acids.

This chain connects TRBV14 to TRBJ1-2; D is possibly TRBD1 (5 bases). CDR3 length: 14 amino acids. In germline, CDR1 is SGHDN, CDR2 FVKESK. V was shortened by 1 base and J by 7 bases, with 13 bases between the two germline ends. CDR3 nucleotides: TGTGCCAGCAGCCAAGTGGAGGGGCTGGGTGGCTACACCTTC. Protein: CASSQVEGLGGYTF.

The chain uses TRBV28 and TRBJ2-3; 8 positions agree with TRBD1. CDR1 is MDHEN, CDR2 SYDVKM, per germline. Trimming took 5 bases from V and 7 from J; bases not matched to a gene: 5. This CDR3 is built from 13 residues. As DNA, the CDR3 is TGTGCCAGCAGTAAGACAGGGGTGAATACGCAGTATTTT. Its protein is CASSKTGVNTQYF.

The J gene is TRBJ1-3, the V gene TRBV6-5; 7 nucleotides match TRBD1. The CDR3 runs to 16 residues. The V segment lost 0 bases and the J segment 8 bases; nucleotides outside the gene matches: 10. Germline CDR1 reads MNHEY; CDR2 reads SVGAGI. CDR3 sequence: CASSYSYQQGWDTIYF. Here the CDR3 DNA reads TGTGCCAGCAGTTACTCGTACCAACAGGGGTGGGACACCATATATTTT.

V is TRBV10-1 and J is TRBJ2-5; either TRBD1 or TRBD2 may supply D (5 bases each). Germline V lookup: CDR1 WNHNN, CDR2 SYGVQD (reference sequence). The CDR3 is 15 amino acids. V was trimmed by 0 bases and J by 5 bases, leaving 13 bases between them. CDR3 bases: TGCGCCAGCAGTGAGTCGAGGGCAGGGTCGGAGACCCAGTACTTC. Protein product: CASSESRAGSETQYF.

The chain links TRBV19 to TRBJ2-3, with TRBD2 identical over 7 bases. After removal of 10 bases from V and 0 bases from J, the junction contained 10 bases not matched to a gene. CDR1 and CDR2 (germline): LNHDA, SQIVND (reference sequence). CDR3 length: 15 amino acids. The CDR3 protein is CATSVGLPSTDTQYF. In nucleotides, the CDR3 is TGTGCCACTTCCGTGGGACTACCTAGCACAGATACGCAGTATTTT.

The chain combines TRBV19 with TRBJ1-1; 10 bases map to TRBD1. This CDR3 contains 15 residues. Germline values: CDR1 LNHDA, CDR2 SQIVND (reference sequence). The V segment lost 4 bases and the J segment 1 base; nucleotides outside the gene matches: 3. The DNA for the CDR3 is TGTGCCAGTAGTAAACGGACAGGGGGGAACACTGAAGCTTTCTTT. This encodes CASSKRTGGNTEAFF.

This chain connects TRBV7-9 to TRBJ2-7; 8 nucleotides match TRBD1. The germline gives CDR1 SEHNR, CDR2 FQNEAQ (reference sequence). V dropped 5 bases and J dropped 4; count of bases not matched to a gene: 7. The CDR3 is 14 residues long. The CDR3 DNA sequence: TGTGCCAGCAGCGCCTGGGACAGGAGTTACGAGCAGTACTTC. Protein: CASSAWDRSYEQYF.

The chain carries TRBV27 and TRBJ1-6; D unresolved. Trimming stripped 3 bases from V and 3 bases from J, with 3 bases between. The CDR3 covers 13 residues. The germline V gene has CDR1 MNHEY and CDR2 SMNVEV (reference sequence). The CDR3 loop is CASSFDYNSPLHF. CDR3 in DNA: TGTGCCAGCAGTTTTGACTATAATTCACCCCTCCACTTT.

This clone was recorded only once. CDR3 nucleotides: TGTGCCAGCAGTCGTCAAAGTCTGAGTGGCTACACCTTC. Translated: CASSRQSLSGYTF. The chain uses TRBV7-2 and TRBJ1-2; D gene unclear. The germline V gene has CDR1 SGHTA and CDR2 FQGNSA. V was shortened by 6 bases and J by 7 bases, with 15 bases between the two germline ends. CDR3 length: 13 residues.

The CDR3 reads CAISVQGAGADTGELFF. The CDR3 bases are TGTGCCATCAGTGTGCAGGGGGCGGGCGCTGACACCGGGGAGCTGTTTTTT. This chain connects TRBV10-3 to TRBJ2-2; TRBD1 aligns across 8 bases. The CDR3 covers 17 residues. The V gene's germline CDR1 is ENHRY and CDR2 SYGVKD. The ends lost 4 bases at V and 3 bases at J; junction bases unmatched: 10.

V usage is TRBV9 and J usage is TRBJ2-3, with 9 bases that match TRBD1. V dropped 4 bases and J dropped 4; count of bases not matched to a gene: 10. This CDR3 region has 16 residues. Per germline, CDR1 SGDLS and CDR2 YYNGEE. The CDR3 is CASSPPGQGRADTQYF. The CDR3 DNA reads as TGTGCCAGCAGCCCCCCAGGACAGGGGAGGGCAGATACGCAGTATTTT.

The chain joins TRBV28 to TRBJ2-1, with a possible D match to TRBD2 (5 bases). The ends were cut back, 6 bases at V and 9 bases at J, with 12 bases in the middle. The CDR3 extends over 12 amino acids. Germline CDR1 is MDHEN and CDR2 is SYDVKM. The CDR3, as DNA: TGTGCCAGCAGCTTGAGGGTCGCTGAGCAGTTCTTC. Its protein is CASSLRVAEQFF.